The rows below give T cell receptor beta chains drawn from one sample of a study of regulatory T cells in long-lasting Graves disease. A single record per CDR3 protein comes from TCRdb applying MiXCR to the multiplex PCR reads. Of hundreds of thousands of distinct CDR3 sequences listed, 15% were seen once; the top ten hold about a fifth. The specimen was peripheral blood mononuclear cells (PBMCs), collected at new diagnosis, from a patient treated with antithyroid drugs. These TCRs come from a female donor with Graves disease. CDR3s leave out the opening cysteine and the closing phenylalanine or tryptophan.

TRBV12-3/TRBV12-4	.	ASSLLQGARAF
TRBV6-1	TRBJ1-3	ASSLRTGLSSGNTIY
TRBV5-4	TRBJ2-7	ASSFGPGTTYEQY
TRBV3-1	TRBJ1-6	ASSPRRTDNSPLH
TRBV29-1	TRBJ2-3	SVEARVGTDTQY
TRBV5-1	TRBJ2-7	ASSEMGQGPYEQY
TRBV4-3	TRBJ1-2	ASSQTRQGGHGYT
TRBV10-3	TRBJ1-3	AIKGERTGNTIY
TRBV5-1	TRBJ2-1	ASSAPGTGFRDEQF
TRBV5-1	TRBJ1-1	ASSPPRRQGWDTEAF
TRBV5-1	TRBJ1-1	ASSGSGQGTEAF
TRBV3-1	TRBJ2-3	ASSQQKRDTQY
TRBV6-1	TRBJ1-4	ASRQSPGATNEKLF
TRBV6-9	TRBJ2-3	ASSYRPFAGVRRRVTQY
TRBV6-1	TRBJ2-5	ASSASRRGPEGKTQY
TRBV9	TRBJ2-1	ASSVDAGGYNEQF
TRBV12-3/TRBV12-4	TRBJ1-1	ASSFGARGRAF
TRBV4-1	TRBJ1-3	ASSQETGGNTIY
TRBV7-2	TRBJ2-7	ASSLKISGVAGSYEQY
TRBV7-2	TRBJ2-5	ASSSGLAGPRTVGKTQY
TRBV6-2/TRBV6-3	TRBJ1-5	ASSSPYRVRGQPQH
TRBV2	TRBJ2-1	ARDRGLSYNEQF
TRBV25-1	TRBJ2-1	ASSEFEGNEQF